The 7 T cell receptor beta chains in this list originate from one sample, sequenced in a study of blood T cell repertoires in COVID-19. The protocol was immunoSEQ multiplex PCR, while the TCRdb copy is restricted to in-frame clones and leaves out a portion. Here the sample spans roughly 100,000 clones, almost 95% being singletons. Sequenced material: peripheral blood. The receptor source for this set is a man aged 50 to 59 with active COVID-19.

The J gene is TRBJ2-7, the V gene TRBV28, with TRBD2 identical over 13 bases. Unmatched junction bases numbered 5, after V lost 5 bases and J lost 4 bases. Germline V gene lookup returns CDR1 MDHEN and CDR2 SYDVKM. This CDR3 is 15 amino acids long. CDR3 amino acids: CASSRWTSGRYEQYF. CDR3 nucleotides: TGTGCCAGCAGTCGATGGACTAGCGGGAGATACGAGCAGTACTTC.

The V gene is TRBV7-3, the J gene TRBJ2-5; 7 bases map to TRBD2. The CDR3 extends over 14 amino acids. The germline V gene encodes CDR1 SGHTA and CDR2 FQGTGA. With 5 bases clipped from V and 2 bases from J, the junction kept 5 bases outside the gene matches. CDR3 in DNA: TGTGCCAGCAGCCTCGGACTAGAGCAAGAGACCCAGTACTTC. Its protein is CASSLGLEQETQYF.

Points on this clone: The same CDR3 also results from other DNA sequences found in this sample. The rearrangement uses TRBV5-1 and TRBJ1-2, with D unclear. The CDR3 totals 14 residues. Germline V gives CDR1 SGHRS, CDR2 YFSETQ. Trimming removed 0 bases from V and 3 bases from J, with 9 bases in between. As DNA, the CDR3 is TGCGCCAGCAGCTTGGCAGGATTGGACTATGGCTACACCTTC. Residues: CASSLAGLDYGYTF.

V gene TRBV19 combines with J gene TRBJ1-1; TRBD1 is a possible D gene (5 bases). Trimming removed 4 bases from V and 0 bases from J, with 12 bases in between. Germline V lookup: CDR1 LNHDA, CDR2 SQIVND (reference sequence). CDR3 length: 15 residues. The CDR3 spells CASSNSKTVNTEAFF. The CDR3 DNA is TGTGCCAGTAGTAACTCAAAGACAGTGAACACTGAAGCTTTCTTT.

V usage is TRBV5-4 and J usage is TRBJ2-6, with D perhaps matching TRBD1 (5 bases). CDR1 is SGHNT and CDR2 is YYREEE in the germline V gene (reference sequence). Between the trimmed V and J ends, which lost 0 bases and 2 bases, there was a span of 6 bases. The CDR3 is 15 amino acids. CDR3 region: CASSLAGPGANVLTF. The CDR3 region has the DNA TGTGCCAGCAGCTTGGCAGGGCCTGGGGCCAACGTCCTGACTTTC.

CDR3 amino acids: CASSGTDRSSYNEQFF. CDR3 sequence (DNA): TGTGCCAGCAGTGGGACCGACAGGAGCTCCTACAATGAGCAGTTCTTC. The chain couples TRBV6-1 to TRBJ2-1; weak D call: TRBD1 (6 bases). CDR3 length equals 16 residues. The V end was cut by 4 bases, the J end by 0 bases, with 13 bases between. Germline CDR1 and CDR2: MNHNS and SASEGT.

The chain joins TRBV6-5 to TRBJ2-7; 8 bases map to TRBD2. CDR3 length: 15 amino acids. Germline V gene data show CDR1 as MNHEY and CDR2 as SVGAGI. With V trimmed by 7 bases and J by 2 bases, 10 bases remained unmatched. CDR3 bases: TGTGCCAGCATTCCGTCGGCGGGAGGAGCCTACGAGCAGTACTTC. It translates to CASIPSAGGAYEQYF.